This note documents a single T cell receptor beta chain sequence. Its antigen is still unknown. The data stem from a study of cytomegalovirus exposure and HLA in healthy donors. The PCR had 60 Vbeta and 13 Jbeta primers. Original processing notes: There were around 80 million unique TCR beta chains by a later count, and approximately 11 million of them were shared. Data came from immunoSEQ multiplex PCR; TCRdb stores just in-frame clones and leaves some out. The DNA gave D and trimming, while V, J and clone size come from that table. Altogether some 170,000 clones are present, roughly 76% being singletons, with the ten largest covering less than 15%. The CDR3 is made up of 14 amino acids. V lost 5 bases to trimming and J lost 2 bases; unmatched junction nucleotides: 5. Per the germline V gene, CDR1 is ENHRY and CDR2 is SYGVKD. Study observations and caveats: Other equally common chains were less clonally expanded than HLA-associated TCR beta chains, a later analysis showed. TRBV6-2, TRBV6-3 and other indistinguishable V segments were excluded.

This clonotype was obtained from a woman between 50 and 59 years old in good health and CMV-seronegative. Sequences were obtained from PBMCs. V is TRBV10-3 and J is TRBJ2-5, with 7 positions matching TRBD1. As DNA, the CDR3 is TGTGCCATCAGTTTACAGGGGTCTCAAGAGACCCAGTACTTC. This gives the protein CAISLQGSQETQYF.